The TCR beta chain described here comes from a study of T cells in Graves' hyperthyroidism and ophthalmopathy. At the level of the study: Peripheral blood collection took place at initial diagnosis, before any treatment. Study-wide results and limits: Separating ophthalmopathy from stable hyperthyroidism was achieved by a 13 V-J model.

From RNA transcripts, TCR beta CDR3 regions were amplified. The TCR CDR3 first-round RT-PCR relied on the HTBI primer set. A single record per CDR3 protein comes from TCRdb applying MiXCR to the multiplex PCR reads. The sample contains 500,000 or so distinct CDR3 sequences, 17% of which appear only once. This clonotype occurred many times. Its antigen is still unknown. Among ophthalmopathy patients, the Clinical Activity Score reached at least 3, the NOSPECS grade reached at least 4, and duration remained under 3 months. V dropped 2 bases and J dropped 8 bases, with 13 bases sitting between them. Germline CDR1 SGHKS, CDR2 YYEKEE (reference sequence). This CDR3 contains 13 residues.

The sequence was collected from a woman aged 18-35 years with Graves' ophthalmopathy. The chain couples TRBV5-5 to TRBJ1-1, with no clear D. The sample consisted of blood. The CDR3 is CASSLTDLGEAFF. The CDR3 DNA reads as TGTGCCAGCAGCTTAACGGACCTGGGGGAAGCTTTCTTT.